These 4 T cell receptor beta chains were sequenced from one sample in a study of blood T cell repertoires in COVID-19. The table came from immunoSEQ multiplex PCR; TCRdb's copy has only in-frame clones and leaves some out. The table lists about 120,000 clones, about 70% of them singletons, with approximately 2.1% in the top ten. Sequenced sample: peripheral blood. The receptors originated from a woman in her seventies with acute or convalescent COVID-19.

There are many counts of this clone. The chain has TRBV7-8 and TRBJ2-1; TRBD2 matches at 9 bases. CDR1 is SGHVS, CDR2 FQNEAQ, per germline. The CDR3 covers 17 residues. V lost 1 base, J lost 6 bases, and 10 bases stayed unmatched. CDR3 amino acids: CASSLEPGGGVGNEQFF. CDR3 sequence (DNA): TGTGCCAGCAGCTTAGAGCCGGGCGGGGGGGTAGGCAATGAGCAGTTCTTC.

The genes are TRBV6-2 or TRBV6-3 and TRBJ2-1, with D unclear. The CDR3 runs to 16 residues. V lost 3 bases and J lost 4, with 16 bases in between. The germline V gene has CDR1 MNHEY and CDR2 SVGEGT. The CDR3, as DNA: TGTGCCAGCAGTTATCGGGTTCCAGAGAGATACAATGAGCAGTTCTTC. Translating gives CASSYRVPERYNEQFF.

This clone was counted once. The chain couples TRBV29-1 to TRBJ2-1; D not certain. The germline V gene encodes CDR1 SQVTM and CDR2 ANQGSEA. V was trimmed by 3 bases and J by 7 bases, leaving 10 bases between them. CDR3 length: 12 residues. For the CDR3, the DNA is TGCAGCGTTGAGAGAAGCGAGAATGAGCAGTTCTTC. Amino acids: CSVERSENEQFF.

V usage is TRBV6-6 and J usage is TRBJ2-7; TRBD1 matches at 8 bases. The V gene end was trimmed by 10 bases and the J gene end by 0 bases; junction bases not matched to a gene: 11. Germline V lookup: CDR1 MNHNY, CDR2 SVGAGI (reference sequence). The CDR3 has 15 residues. The CDR3 DNA reads as TGTGCCACGAATCCGGGACAGGCTAGCTCCTACGAGCAGTACTTC. Its protein is CATNPGQASSYEQYF.